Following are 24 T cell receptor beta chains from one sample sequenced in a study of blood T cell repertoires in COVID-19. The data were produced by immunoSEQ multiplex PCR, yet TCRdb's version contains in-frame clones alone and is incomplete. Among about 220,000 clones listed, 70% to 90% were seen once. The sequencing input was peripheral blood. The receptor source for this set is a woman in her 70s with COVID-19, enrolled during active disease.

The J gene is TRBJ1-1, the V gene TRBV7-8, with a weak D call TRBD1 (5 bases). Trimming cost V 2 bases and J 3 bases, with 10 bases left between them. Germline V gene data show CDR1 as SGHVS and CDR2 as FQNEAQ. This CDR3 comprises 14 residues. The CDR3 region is CASSLQGGDTEAFF. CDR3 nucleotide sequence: TGTGCCAGCAGCTTACAGGGAGGGGACACTGAAGCTTTCTTT.

CDR3 sequence: CASSPGRSMNTEAFF. CDR3 bases: TGTGCCAGCTCACCGGGGCGGTCCATGAACACTGAAGCTTTCTTT. This chain connects TRBV18 to TRBJ1-1; perhaps TRBD1 as D (5 bases). CDR3 size: 15 residues. V lost 3 bases and J lost 0, with 11 bases in between. Germline loops: CDR1 KGHSH, CDR2 LQKENI. Full variable domain (remainder filled in from reference TRBV18 and TRBJ1-1): NAGVMQNPRHLVRRRGQEARLRCSPMKGHSHVYWYRQLPEEGLKFMVYLQKENIIDESGMPKERFSAEFPKEGPSILRIQQVVRGDSAAYFCASSPGRSMNTEAFFGQGTRLTVV.

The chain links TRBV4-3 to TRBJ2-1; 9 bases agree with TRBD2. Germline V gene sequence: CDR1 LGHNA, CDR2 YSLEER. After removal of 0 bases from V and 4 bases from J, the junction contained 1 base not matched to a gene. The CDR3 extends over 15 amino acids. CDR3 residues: CASSQDAGGYNEQFF. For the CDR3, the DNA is TGCGCCAGCAGCCAAGATGCGGGGGGGTACAATGAGCAGTTCTTC.

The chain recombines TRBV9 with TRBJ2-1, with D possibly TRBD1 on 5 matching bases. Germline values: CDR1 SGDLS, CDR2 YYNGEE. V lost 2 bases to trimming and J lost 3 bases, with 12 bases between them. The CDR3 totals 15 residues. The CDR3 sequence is CASSVVQGGYNEQFF. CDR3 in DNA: TGTGCCAGCAGCGTCGTCCAGGGTGGCTACAATGAGCAGTTCTTC.

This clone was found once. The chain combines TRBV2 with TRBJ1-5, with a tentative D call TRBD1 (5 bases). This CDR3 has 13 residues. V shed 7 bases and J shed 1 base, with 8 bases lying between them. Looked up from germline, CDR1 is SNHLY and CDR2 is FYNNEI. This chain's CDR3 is CASKYRSNQPQHF. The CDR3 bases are TGTGCCAGCAAGTACAGGAGCAATCAGCCCCAGCATTTT.

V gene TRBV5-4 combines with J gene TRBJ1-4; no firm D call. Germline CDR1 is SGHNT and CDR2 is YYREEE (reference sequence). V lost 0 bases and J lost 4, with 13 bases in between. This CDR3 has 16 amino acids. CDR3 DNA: TGTGCCAGCAGCTTGGAACGGGTAGCGGGTAATGAAAAACTGTTTTTT. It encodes CASSLERVAGNEKLFF.

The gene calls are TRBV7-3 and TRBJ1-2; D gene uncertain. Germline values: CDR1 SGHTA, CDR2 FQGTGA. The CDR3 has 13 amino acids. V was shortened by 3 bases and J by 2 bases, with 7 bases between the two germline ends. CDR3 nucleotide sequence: TGTGCCAGCAGCTTCGGCGGAAACTATGGCTACACCTTC. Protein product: CASSFGGNYGYTF.

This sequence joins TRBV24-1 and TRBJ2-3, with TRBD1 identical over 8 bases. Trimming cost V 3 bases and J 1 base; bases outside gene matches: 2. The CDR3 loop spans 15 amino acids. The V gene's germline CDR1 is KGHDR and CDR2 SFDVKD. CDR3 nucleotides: TGTGCCACCAGTGATACAGGGGGAGGCACAGATACGCAGTATTTT. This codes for CATSDTGGGTDTQYF.

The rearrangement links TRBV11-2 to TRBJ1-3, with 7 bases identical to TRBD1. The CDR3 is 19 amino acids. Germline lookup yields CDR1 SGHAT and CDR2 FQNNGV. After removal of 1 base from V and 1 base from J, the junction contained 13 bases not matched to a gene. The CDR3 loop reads CASSLAGTATLESGNTIYF. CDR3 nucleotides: TGTGCCAGCAGCTTAGCAGGGACAGCCACTTTGGAATCTGGAAACACCATATATTTT.

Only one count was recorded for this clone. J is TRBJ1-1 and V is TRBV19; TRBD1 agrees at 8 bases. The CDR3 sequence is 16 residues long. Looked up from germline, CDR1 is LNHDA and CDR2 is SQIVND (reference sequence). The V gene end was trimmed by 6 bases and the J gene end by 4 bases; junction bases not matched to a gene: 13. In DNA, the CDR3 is TGTGCCAGTAGACTTCAGGGGGCGGGAATTGGCACTGAAGCTTTCTTT. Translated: CASRLQGAGIGTEAFF. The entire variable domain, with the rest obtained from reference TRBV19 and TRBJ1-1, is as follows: DGGITQSPKYLFRKEGQNVTLSCEQNLNHDAMYWYRQDPGQGLRLIYYSQIVNDFQKGDIAEGYSVSREKKESFPLTVTSAQKNPTAFYLCASRLQGAGIGTEAFFGQGTRLTVV.

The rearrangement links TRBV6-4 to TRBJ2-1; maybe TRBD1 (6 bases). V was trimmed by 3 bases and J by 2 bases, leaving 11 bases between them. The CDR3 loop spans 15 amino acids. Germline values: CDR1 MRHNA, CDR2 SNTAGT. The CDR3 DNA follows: TGTGCCAGCAGTGATCAGGGGAGCGCCTACAATGAGCAGTTCTTC. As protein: CASSDQGSAYNEQFF.

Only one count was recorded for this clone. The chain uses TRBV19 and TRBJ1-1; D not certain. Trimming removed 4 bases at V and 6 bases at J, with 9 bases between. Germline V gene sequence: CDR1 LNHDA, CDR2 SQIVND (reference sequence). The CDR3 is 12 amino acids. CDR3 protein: CASSNNVAEAFF. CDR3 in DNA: TGTGCCAGTAGTAACAACGTCGCTGAAGCTTTCTTT.

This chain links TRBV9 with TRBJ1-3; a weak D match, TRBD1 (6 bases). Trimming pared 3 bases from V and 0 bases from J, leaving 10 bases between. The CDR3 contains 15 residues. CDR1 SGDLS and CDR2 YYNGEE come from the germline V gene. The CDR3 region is CASSGQDSSGNTIYF. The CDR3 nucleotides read TGTGCCAGCAGCGGACAGGATAGCTCTGGAAACACCATATATTTT.

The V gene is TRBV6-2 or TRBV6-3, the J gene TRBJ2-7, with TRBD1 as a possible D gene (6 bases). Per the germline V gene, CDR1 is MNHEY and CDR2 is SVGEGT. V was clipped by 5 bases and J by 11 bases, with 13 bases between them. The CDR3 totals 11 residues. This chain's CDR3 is CASSATGDEYF. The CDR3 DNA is TGTGCCAGCAGTGCGACAGGTGATGAGTACTTC.

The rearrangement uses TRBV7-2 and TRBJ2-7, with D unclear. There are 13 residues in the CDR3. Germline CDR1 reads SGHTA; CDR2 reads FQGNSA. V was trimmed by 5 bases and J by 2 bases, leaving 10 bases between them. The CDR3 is CASSPHPAYEQYF. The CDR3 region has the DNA TGTGCCAGCAGCCCACATCCTGCCTACGAGCAGTACTTC.

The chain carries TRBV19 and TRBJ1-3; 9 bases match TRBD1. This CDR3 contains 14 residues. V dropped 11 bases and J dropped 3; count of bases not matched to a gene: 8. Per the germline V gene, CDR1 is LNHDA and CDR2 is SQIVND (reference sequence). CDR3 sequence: CAAVGTGLGNTIYF. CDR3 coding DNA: TGTGCCGCAGTGGGGACAGGGCTTGGAAACACCATATATTTT.

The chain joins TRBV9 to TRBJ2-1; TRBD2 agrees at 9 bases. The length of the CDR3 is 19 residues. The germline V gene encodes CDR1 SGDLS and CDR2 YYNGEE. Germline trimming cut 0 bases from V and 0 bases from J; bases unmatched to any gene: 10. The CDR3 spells CASSVGTAGGHSSYNEQFF. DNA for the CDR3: TGTGCCAGCAGCGTAGGTACTGCGGGGGGGCATAGCTCCTACAATGAGCAGTTCTTC. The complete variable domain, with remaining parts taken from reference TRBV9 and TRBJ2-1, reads DSGVTQTPKHLITATGQRVTLRCSPRSGDLSVYWYQQSLDQGLQFLIQYYNGEERAKGNILERFSAQQFPDLHSELNLSSLELGDSALYFCASSVGTAGGHSSYNEQFFGPGTRLTVL.

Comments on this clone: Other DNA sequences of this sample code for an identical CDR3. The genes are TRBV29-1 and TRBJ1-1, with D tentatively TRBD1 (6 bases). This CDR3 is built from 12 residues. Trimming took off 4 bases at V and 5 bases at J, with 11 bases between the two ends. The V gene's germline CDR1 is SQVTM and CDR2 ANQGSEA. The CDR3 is CSVGQGNTEAFF. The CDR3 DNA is TGCAGCGTTGGTCAGGGGAATACTGAAGCTTTCTTT.

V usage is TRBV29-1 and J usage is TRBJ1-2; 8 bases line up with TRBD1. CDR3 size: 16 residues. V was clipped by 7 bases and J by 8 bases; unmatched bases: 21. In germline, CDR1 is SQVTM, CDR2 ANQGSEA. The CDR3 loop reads CSAKHGPRDRIIGYTF. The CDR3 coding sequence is TGCAGCGCCAAACACGGCCCCCGGGACAGGATTATCGGCTACACCTTC. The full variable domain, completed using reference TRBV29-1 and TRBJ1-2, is SAVISQKPSRDICQRGTSLTIQCQVDSQVTMMFWYRQQPGQSLTLIATANQGSEATYESGFVIDKFPISRPNLTFSTLTVSNMSPEDSSIYLCSAKHGPRDRIIGYTFGSGTRLTVV.

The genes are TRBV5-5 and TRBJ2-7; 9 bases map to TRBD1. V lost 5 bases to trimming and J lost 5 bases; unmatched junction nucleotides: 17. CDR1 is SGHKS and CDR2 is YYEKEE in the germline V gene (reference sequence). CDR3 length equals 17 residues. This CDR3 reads CASRRKLPGQGAHEQYF. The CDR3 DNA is TGTGCCAGCAGGCGAAAACTTCCGGGACAGGGTGCCCACGAGCAGTACTTC.

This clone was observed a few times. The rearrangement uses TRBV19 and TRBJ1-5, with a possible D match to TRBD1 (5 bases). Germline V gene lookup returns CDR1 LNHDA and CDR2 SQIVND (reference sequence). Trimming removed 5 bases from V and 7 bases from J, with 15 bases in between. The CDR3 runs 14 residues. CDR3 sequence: CASSPKGVGQPQHF. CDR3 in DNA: TGTGCCAGTAGTCCCAAAGGGGTAGGCCAGCCCCAGCATTTT.

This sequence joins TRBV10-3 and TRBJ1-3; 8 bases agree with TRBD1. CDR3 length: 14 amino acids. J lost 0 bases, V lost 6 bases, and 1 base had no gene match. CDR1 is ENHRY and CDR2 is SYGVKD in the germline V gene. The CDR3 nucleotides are TGTGCCATCAGGGGGACAGGCTCTGGAAACACCATATATTTT. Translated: CAIRGTGSGNTIYF.

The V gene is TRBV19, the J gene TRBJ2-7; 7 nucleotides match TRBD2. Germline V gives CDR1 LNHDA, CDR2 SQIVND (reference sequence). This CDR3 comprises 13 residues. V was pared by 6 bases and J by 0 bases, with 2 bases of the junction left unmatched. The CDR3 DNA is TGTGCCAGTAGCGGGGGGAACTCCTACGAGCAGTACTTC. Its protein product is CASSGGNSYEQYF.

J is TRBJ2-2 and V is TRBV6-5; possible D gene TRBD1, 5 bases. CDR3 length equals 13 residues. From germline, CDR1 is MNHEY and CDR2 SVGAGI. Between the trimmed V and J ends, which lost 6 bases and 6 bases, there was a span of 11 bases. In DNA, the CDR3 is TGTGCCAGCAGCAACTCAGGGCCCGGGGAGCTGTTTTTT. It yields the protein CASSNSGPGELFF.